This T cell receptor (beta chain) was documented in a study of blood T cell repertoires in COVID-19. Study overall: Collection of acute and convalescent COVID-19 samples took place in the United States, Italy and Spain. The cDNA or gDNA used as material had been derived from T cells, B-cell-depleted T cells, or PBMCs.

In the original processing: Amplifying reference gene primers gave estimates of nucleated cell counts. Method: immunoSEQ multiplex PCR; TCRdb's copy keeps in-frame clones and lacks some. V, J and clone size derive from that table, while D and trimming were established from the DNA sequence. The repertoire holds about 160,000 clones, with approximately 92% as singletons. With V trimmed by 3 bases and J by 2 bases, 4 bases remained unmatched. Germline V CDR1 and CDR2: DFQATT, SNEGSKA (reference sequence). This CDR3 has 14 residues. This sequence originates from a woman in her forties or fifties with acute or convalescent COVID-19. The V and J genes are TRBV20-1 and TRBJ1-2, with 9 positions matching TRBD1. Sequences were obtained from peripheral blood. This chain's CDR3 is CSASPGQGNYGYTF. DNA for the CDR3: TGCAGTGCTAGTCCCGGACAGGGGAACTATGGCTACACCTTC.